These 29 T cell receptor beta chains were sequenced from one sample in a study of blood T cell repertoires in COVID-19. Assay: immunoSEQ multiplex PCR; the TCRdb copy retains only in-frame clones and omits some. The data hold fewer than 400,000 clones, with 70% to 90% observed a single time. The sample comprised PBMCs or T cells enriched from blood (not recorded which). The source is a man aged 25 to 40 who had recovered from COVID-19.

The V gene is TRBV6-4, the J gene TRBJ1-6; D may be TRBD1 (5 bases). The V end lost 0 bases, the J end lost 3 bases, and 9 bases lay between the germline ends. CDR1 and CDR2 (germline): MRHNA, SNTAGT. This CDR3 is built from 16 residues. CDR3 amino acids: CASSDSTGVYNSPLHF. The DNA of the CDR3 is TGTGCCAGCAGTGACTCGACGGGGGTCTATAATTCACCCCTCCACTTT.

The sample holds one count of this clone. CDR3 DNA: TGCAGTGCTAGTCCGGGACAGGGAGAAAAACTGTTTTTT. Amino acids: CSASPGQGEKLFF. The V and J genes are TRBV20-1 and TRBJ1-4; 9 nucleotides align to TRBD1. The CDR3 is 13 amino acids. Germline V gene sequence: CDR1 DFQATT, CDR2 SNEGSKA (reference sequence). Unmatched junction bases numbered 4, after V lost 3 bases and J lost 8 bases.

V gene TRBV4-3 combines with J gene TRBJ2-3; 7 bases line up with TRBD2. CDR1 and CDR2 (germline): LGHNA, YSLEER. The CDR3 is made up of 16 amino acids. The ends lost 4 bases at V and 1 base at J; junction bases unmatched: 8. This chain's CDR3 is CASSREFGGGTDTQYF. The CDR3 bases are TGCGCCAGCAGCCGCGAATTTGGGGGGGGCACAGATACGCAGTATTTT.

The chain links TRBV4-2 to TRBJ2-3; 8 bases fit TRBD2. J was trimmed by 3 bases and V by 4 bases; bases with no gene match: 3. The CDR3 covers 14 residues. The V gene's germline CDR1 is LGHNA and CDR2 YNFKEQ. The CDR3 nucleotides are TGTGCCAGCAGCCCCGGGGGGGCGACAGATACGCAGTATTTT. It encodes CASSPGGATDTQYF.

A note on this clone: At one boundary the junction diverges from the germline segment, which might be a read error. The rearrangement joins TRBV5-1 to TRBJ1-3; D might be TRBD1 (5 bases). The CDR3 length is 15 residues. Germline V CDR1 and CDR2: SGHRS, YFSETQ. The CDR3 region is CASSLDGGSGNTTYF. Written as DNA, the CDR3 is TGCGCCAGCAGCTTGGACGGGGGGAGTGGAAACACCACATATTTT.

The chain couples TRBV2 to TRBJ1-2, with D perhaps TRBD1 (6 bases). The CDR3 length is 16 residues. From germline, CDR1 is SNHLY and CDR2 FYNNEI. V was shortened by 2 bases and J by 4 bases, with 17 bases between the two germline ends. This chain's CDR3 is CASSEPERTVRYGYTF. The CDR3 bases are TGTGCCAGCAGTGAACCAGAGAGGACAGTACGCTATGGCTACACCTTC.

The chain employs TRBV27 and TRBJ2-2; a possible D gene is TRBD2 (7 bases). Trimming removed 6 bases from V and 4 bases from J, with 15 bases in between. CDR1 and CDR2 from the germline V gene are MNHEY and SMNVEV (reference sequence). This CDR3 is 15 amino acids long. This chain's CDR3 is CASRPWGGLTGELFF. The DNA of the CDR3 is TGTGCCAGCAGGCCCTGGGGGGGCCTCACCGGGGAGCTGTTTTTT.

The V call is TRBV7-9, the J call TRBJ1-2, with 9 bases fitting TRBD1. The CDR3 runs to 15 residues. CDR1 is SEHNR, CDR2 FQNEAQ, per germline (reference sequence). The V segment lost 2 bases and the J segment 4 bases; nucleotides outside the gene matches: 5. The CDR3 DNA reads as TGTGCCAGCAGCTTAACAGGGGGCTTGAGCTATGGCTACACCTTC. Translated, it gives CASSLTGGLSYGYTF.

V usage is TRBV3-1 (or the pseudogene TRBV3-2) and J usage is TRBJ1-6, with a possible D match to TRBD1 (5 bases). Between the trimmed V and J ends, which lost 2 bases and 9 bases, there was a span of 14 bases. CDR1 is LGHDT and CDR2 is YNNKEL in the germline V gene (reference sequence). This CDR3 is built from 15 residues. As DNA, the CDR3 is TGTGCCAGCAGCCAATCCCAGGGTTCGGGTTCACCCCTCCACTTT. Translated: CASSQSQGSGSPLHF.

The chain couples TRBV7-2 to TRBJ2-2, with a weak D call TRBD2 (5 bases). From germline, CDR1 is SGHTA and CDR2 FQGNSA. Trimming pared 3 bases from V and 6 bases from J, leaving 17 bases between. CDR3 length equals 16 residues. The chain's CDR3 is CASSFVRLASAGELFF. CDR3 DNA sequence: TGTGCCAGCAGCTTCGTCCGGCTAGCATCGGCCGGGGAGCTGTTTTTT.

This chain joins TRBV3-1 (or the pseudogene TRBV3-2) and TRBJ1-3, with TRBD1 as a possible D gene (6 bases). The germline CDR1 and CDR2 sequences are LGHDT and YNNKEL (reference sequence). V was cut by 4 bases and J by 0 bases, with 16 bases left in between. This CDR3 is built from 17 residues. CDR3 sequence: CASSPRPGHHSGNTIYF. CDR3 in DNA: TGTGCCAGCAGCCCGCGACCGGGACACCACTCTGGAAACACCATATATTTT.

The chain couples TRBV19 to TRBJ2-2; 10 nucleotides line up with TRBD2. This CDR3 comprises 16 residues. J lost 3 bases, V lost 5 bases, and 6 bases had no gene match. Germline-derived CDR1 and CDR2 are LNHDA and SQIVND (reference sequence). The CDR3 DNA sequence: TGTGCCAGTAGTTCCTCTAGCGGGGGATACACCGGGGAGCTGTTTTTT. Residues: CASSSSSGGYTGELFF.

This clone has just one count. V usage is TRBV28 and J usage is TRBJ1-6, with 9 bases lining up with TRBD1. This CDR3 comprises 16 residues. V was pared by 3 bases and J by 9 bases, with 9 bases of the junction left unmatched. The germline CDR1 and CDR2 sequences are MDHEN and SYDVKM. CDR3 coding DNA: TGTGCCAGCAGTTTTAAGTTACAGGGGGCCTCTTCACCCCTCCACTTT. It is translated as CASSFKLQGASSPLHF.

V usage is TRBV6-5 and J usage is TRBJ1-2, with TRBD1 as a possible D gene (5 bases). The CDR3 totals 13 residues. Trimming cost V 6 bases and J 2 bases, with 10 bases left between them. CDR1 is MNHEY and CDR2 is SVGAGI in the germline V gene. This CDR3 is CASSQAGNYGYTF. The CDR3 DNA reads as TGTGCCAGCAGCCAGGCAGGGAACTATGGCTACACCTTC.

This clone was detected once. At one boundary the junction diverges from the germline segment, which might be a read error. This rearrangement joins TRBV24-1 to TRBJ2-1; 12 bases map to TRBD1. This CDR3 is built from 17 residues. CDR1 is KGHDR, CDR2 SFDVKD, per germline. DNA of the CDR3: TGTGCCCCCAGTGACTCGGGGGGGGGACAGGGGGCTGATGAGCAGTTCTTC. Encoded protein: CAPSDSGGGQGADEQFF.

The chain has TRBV5-1 and TRBJ1-2; weak D call: TRBD1 (5 bases). V was clipped by 4 bases and J by 4 bases, with 11 bases between them. Germline CDR1 is SGHRS and CDR2 is YFSETQ. The CDR3 spans 13 residues. DNA for the CDR3: TGCGCCAGCAGCGAGGACATACGCTATGGCTACACCTTC. Amino acids: CASSEDIRYGYTF.

The rearrangement links TRBV7-2 to TRBJ2-2, with 10 bases lining up with TRBD2. V shed 5 bases, J shed 4 bases, and the junction held 7 bases outside the gene matches. Per the germline V gene, CDR1 is SGHTA and CDR2 is FQGNSA. The CDR3 is 16 amino acids. CDR3 bases: TGTGCCAGCAGCCCTTCTAGCGGGGGCGGCACCGGGGAGCTGTTTTTT. This sequence encodes CASSPSSGGGTGELFF. Full variable domain (outside the CDR3, taken from reference TRBV7-2 and TRBJ2-2): GAGVSQSPSNKVTEKGKDVELRCDPISGHTALYWYRQSLGQGLEFLIYFQGNSAPDKSGLPSDRFSAERTGGSVSTLTIQRTQQEDSAVYLCASSPSSGGGTGELFFGEGSRLTVL.

The chain links TRBV7-2 to TRBJ1-1, with no clear D. Germline-derived CDR1 and CDR2 are SGHTA and FQGNSA. This CDR3 is built from 14 residues. V was pared by 1 base and J by 2 bases, with 8 bases between. The CDR3: CASSLDSFNTEAFF. The DNA for the CDR3 is TGTGCCAGCAGCTTAGACTCGTTTAACACTGAAGCTTTCTTT.

This clone was picked up a small number of times. The chain joins TRBV11-2 to TRBJ2-1; D remains ambiguous. V was shortened by 5 bases and J by 4 bases, with 18 bases between the two germline ends. Per germline, CDR1 SGHAT and CDR2 FQNNGV. The CDR3 has 16 residues. CDR3 DNA: TGTGCCAGCAGCCTCGAGTCCCTAAGTCGGTACAATGAGCAGTTCTTC. This encodes CASSLESLSRYNEQFF.

The J gene is TRBJ1-4, the V gene TRBV19, with D uncertain. Per the germline V gene, CDR1 is LNHDA and CDR2 is SQIVND (reference sequence). Trimming cost V 3 bases and J 5 bases, with 10 bases left between them. CDR3 length equals 14 residues. CDR3 protein: CASSIRTTNEKLFF. CDR3 coding DNA: TGTGCCAGTAGTATCAGGACTACCAATGAAAAACTGTTTTTT.

V gene TRBV6-4 combines with J gene TRBJ2-1; the match to TRBD2 covers 11 bases. V was pared by 4 bases and J by 8 bases, with 7 bases of the junction left unmatched. Germline loops: CDR1 MRHNA, CDR2 SNTAGT. The CDR3 consists of 15 residues. The CDR3 bases are TGTGCCAGCAGTGTCCTAGCGGGGGGCGGGGATGAGCAGTTCTTC. The encoded protein is CASSVLAGGGDEQFF.

In DNA, the CDR3 is TGTGCCAGTAGGGCCGGGACAGGGTTTGATGGTGGCTACACCTTC. Its translation is CASRAGTGFDGGYTF. V is TRBV19 and J is TRBJ1-2, with 9 bases identical to TRBD1. Germline CDR1 reads LNHDA; CDR2 reads SQIVND (reference sequence). The CDR3 covers 15 residues. J gave up 7 bases and V 6 bases, and 12 bases lay outside the gene matches.

The CDR3 protein is CASSVAVPGAGADTQYF. Written as DNA, the CDR3 is TGTGCCAGCAGCGTAGCCGTTCCCGGCGCGGGAGCAGATACGCAGTATTTT. The chain uses TRBV9 and TRBJ2-3; TRBD2 agrees at 7 bases. CDR3 length: 17 residues. Germline V lookup: CDR1 SGDLS, CDR2 YYNGEE. Germline trimming cut 0 bases from V and 4 bases from J; bases unmatched to any gene: 11.

The chain has TRBV18 and TRBJ1-2; tentatively, D is TRBD1 (5 bases). The germline V and J ends were trimmed by 1 base and 6 bases, with 18 bases remaining between them. CDR3 length: 16 residues. The germline CDR1 and CDR2 sequences are KGHSH and LQKENI. The CDR3 loop reads CASSPLVAGPGDGYTF. In nucleotides, the CDR3 is TGTGCCAGCTCACCACTCGTGGCAGGGCCGGGTGATGGCTACACCTTC.

The rearrangement joins TRBV2 to TRBJ1-2; 7 bases map to TRBD1. V lost 6 bases, J lost 0 bases, and 7 bases stayed unmatched. The CDR3 length is 15 residues. Germline loops: CDR1 SNHLY, CDR2 FYNNEI. CDR3 sequence reads: CASSSDRVSNYGYTF. The CDR3 DNA reads as TGTGCCAGCAGCTCAGACAGGGTGTCTAACTATGGCTACACCTTC.

This clone has only one observation. This chain joins TRBV11-2 and TRBJ1-6; no definite D call. The CDR3 length is 15 residues. Germline V CDR1 and CDR2: SGHAT, FQNNGV. The germline V and J ends were trimmed by 0 bases and 2 bases, with 5 bases remaining between them. The DNA for the CDR3 is TGTGCCAGCAGCTTAGAGGGAGCCTATAATTCACCCCTCCACTTT. Translation gives CASSLEGAYNSPLHF.

The CDR3 sequence is CATSRTGDNYNEQFF. CDR3 DNA: TGTGCCACCAGTAGGACAGGGGACAACTACAATGAGCAGTTCTTC. The genes are TRBV24-1 and TRBJ2-1; TRBD1 aligns across 9 bases. The germline CDR1 and CDR2 sequences are KGHDR and SFDVKD. CDR3 length equals 15 residues. The V gene end was trimmed by 6 bases and the J gene end by 3 bases; junction bases not matched to a gene: 5.

The chain carries TRBV11-2 and TRBJ2-7, with TRBD1 matching 9 bases. Germline values: CDR1 SGHAT, CDR2 FQNNGV. The CDR3 contains 17 residues. V gave up 3 bases and J gave up 0 bases; unmatched junction bases: 9. This CDR3 is CASSFRTGAAPSYEQYF. Written as DNA, the CDR3 is TGTGCCAGCAGCTTTAGGACAGGGGCGGCCCCCTCCTACGAGCAGTACTTC.

The chain is built from TRBV5-1 and TRBJ1-2; D uncertain. Deletions cut 3 bases from V and 8 bases from J, with 17 bases between. The CDR3 spans 14 residues. CDR1 SGHRS and CDR2 YFSETQ come from the germline V gene. Here the CDR3 reads CASSSDRGWRGYTF. DNA for the CDR3: TGCGCCAGCAGCTCCGACCGGGGTTGGAGGGGCTACACCTTC.